These T cell receptor beta chains were read from a single sample in a study of cytomegalovirus exposure and HLA in healthy donors. The data were produced by immunoSEQ multiplex PCR, yet TCRdb's version contains in-frame clones alone and is incomplete. This table lists 150,000 to 200,000 clones. Sequenced: PBMCs. The receptors stem from a young man in good health and CMV-seronegative. Both conserved end residues are part of each CDR3. The D gene is left open where the match is weak.

cdr3_aa,cdr3_nt,v_call,j_call,d_call
CASSGGNAFFGNTIYF,TGTGCCAGTAGTGGGGGGAACGCGTTCTTTGGAAACACCATATATTTT,TRBV19,TRBJ1-3,NA
CASSLPGWGGYTF,TGTGCCAGCAGCTTACCGGGGTGGGGTGGCTACACCTTC,TRBV11-2,TRBJ1-2,NA
CASSFPGQTIGQYF,TGTGCCAGCAGTTTTCCGGGACAGACTATCGGGCAGTACTTC,TRBV28,TRBJ2-7,TRBD1
CASSPAGTGAGDTQYF,TGTGCCAGCTCACCTGCCGGGACAGGGGCCGGAGATACGCAGTATTTT,TRBV18,TRBJ2-3,TRBD1
CAFRTRGGAMETQYF,TGTGCCTTCAGGACGCGGGGGGGCGCGATGGAGACCCAGTACTTC,TRBV5-4,TRBJ2-5,TRBD2
CASSVVLWRTGDNYEQYF,TGCGCCAGCAGTGTGGTCCTCTGGCGGACAGGTGACAACTACGAGCAGTACTTC,TRBV10-1,TRBJ2-7,TRBD1
CSVDPGAGGGEQYF,TGCAGCGTCGATCCTGGGGCGGGAGGGGGCGAGCAGTACTTC,TRBV29-1,TRBJ2-7,TRBD2
CASSEGHLNEQFF,TGTGCCAGTAGTGAGGGACACCTCAATGAGCAGTTCTTC,TRBV19,TRBJ2-1,NA
CASSLQRYTEAFF,TGTGCCAGCAGCTTGCAGCGATACACTGAAGCTTTCTTT,TRBV5-6,TRBJ1-1,NA
CASSSGQGIGEAFF,TGTGCCAGCAGCTCGGGACAGGGGATTGGTGAAGCTTTCTTT,TRBV7-9,TRBJ1-1,TRBD1
CASSWKQGSYEKLFF,TGTGCCAGCAGTTGGAAACAGGGGTCTTATGAAAAACTGTTTTTT,TRBV28,TRBJ1-4,TRBD1
CSVVGQDAGNTIYF,TGCAGCGTAGTGGGACAGGACGCTGGAAACACCATATATTTT,TRBV29-1,TRBJ1-3,TRBD1
CASSPHQNPNYGYTF,TGTGCCAGCAGCCCCCATCAGAATCCCAACTATGGCTACACCTTC,TRBV6-5,TRBJ1-2,NA
CASSMTPGAGGLIEAFF,TGTGCCAGTAGTATGACGCCAGGGGCAGGGGGATTGATTGAAGCTTTCTTT,TRBV19,TRBJ1-1,TRBD1
CAISGTSGSTDTQYF,TGTGCCATCAGTGGGACTAGCGGGAGCACAGATACGCAGTATTTT,TRBV10-3,TRBJ2-3,TRBD2
CASSFLQGARTEAFF,TGTGCCAGTAGTTTCCTACAGGGGGCGCGGACTGAAGCTTTCTTT,TRBV7-3,TRBJ1-1,TRBD1
CASSPLLAGGEDTQYF,TGTGCCAGCAGTCCTTTACTAGCGGGAGGGGAAGATACGCAGTATTTT,TRBV27,TRBJ2-3,TRBD2
CASSVAQGVGETQYF,TGTGCCAGCAGCGTAGCACAGGGGGTGGGAGAGACCCAGTACTTC,TRBV9,TRBJ2-5,TRBD1
CASSLSQGLGEETQYF,TGTGCCAGCAGTTTATCCCAGGGCCTAGGAGAAGAGACCCAGTACTTC,TRBV28,TRBJ2-5,NA
CASSHVASQDQPQHF,TGCGCCAGCAGCCATGTGGCGTCCCAGGATCAGCCCCAGCATTTT,TRBV4-3,TRBJ1-5,NA
CASSIWTARRANEKLFF,TGTGCCAGTAGTATATGGACAGCCAGGCGGGCTAATGAAAAACTGTTTTTT,TRBV19,TRBJ1-4,NA
CASSAHRDSANYGYTF,TGTGCCAGTAGTGCCCACCGGGACTCAGCTAACTATGGCTACACCTTC,TRBV19,TRBJ1-2,NA
CASSTQRGGRTDTQYF,TGTGCCAGTAGTACCCAGCGGGGGGGCCGCACAGATACGCAGTATTTT,TRBV19,TRBJ2-3,TRBD2
CASSQTSGSYEQYF,TGTGCCAGCAGCCAAACTAGCGGGAGTTACGAGCAGTACTTC,TRBV11-3,TRBJ2-7,TRBD2